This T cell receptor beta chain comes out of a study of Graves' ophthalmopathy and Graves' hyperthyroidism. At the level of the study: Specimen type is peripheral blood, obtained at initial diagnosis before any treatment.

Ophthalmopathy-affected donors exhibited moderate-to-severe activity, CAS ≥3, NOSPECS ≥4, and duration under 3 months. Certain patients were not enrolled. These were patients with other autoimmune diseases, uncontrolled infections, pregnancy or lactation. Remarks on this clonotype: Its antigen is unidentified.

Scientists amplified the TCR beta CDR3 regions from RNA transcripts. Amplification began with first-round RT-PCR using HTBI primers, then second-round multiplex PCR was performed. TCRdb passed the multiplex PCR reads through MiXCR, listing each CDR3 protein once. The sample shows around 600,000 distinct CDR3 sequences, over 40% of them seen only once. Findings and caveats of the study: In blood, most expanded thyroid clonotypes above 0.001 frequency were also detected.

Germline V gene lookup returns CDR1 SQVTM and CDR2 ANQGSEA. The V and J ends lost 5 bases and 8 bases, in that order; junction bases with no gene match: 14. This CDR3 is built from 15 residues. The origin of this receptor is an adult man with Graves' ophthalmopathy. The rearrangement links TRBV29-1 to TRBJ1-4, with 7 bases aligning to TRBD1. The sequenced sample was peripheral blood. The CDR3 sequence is CSVRRGTAAREKLFF. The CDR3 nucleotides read TGCAGCGTTCGCCGCGGGACAGCGGCGCGAGAAAAACTGTTTTTT.